These T cell receptor beta chains were read from a single sample in a study of OX40 agonist ivuxolimab in advanced cancers. TCRdb's table, derived via immunoSEQ multiplex PCR, lists solely in-frame clones and lacks some. The sample carries around 51,000 clones, over 75% recorded once. The material was CD4+ or CD8+ T cells sorted from blood, obtained in a trial of the OX40 agonist ivuxolimab. These receptors came from an adult with an advanced solid tumor such as melanoma, head and neck, liver or kidney cancer. CDR3s include the opening cysteine and the closing phenylalanine or tryptophan. The D gene is left open where the match is weak. Clone size is given for some rows only: seen once, a few or many times, or a class if the clone is expanded.

-	TRBV2	TRBJ2-5	-	CASRVGTQYF	TGTGCCAGCAGGGTAGGGACCCAGTACTTC
TRBD1	TRBV18	TRBJ2-7	-	CASSPTNRGSYEQYF	TGTGCCAGCTCACCGACGAACAGGGGATCCTACGAGCAGTACTTC
-	TRBV7-3	TRBJ2-1	-	CASSSQLASINEQFF	TGTGCCAGCAGCTCCCAACTGGCTAGCATCAATGAGCAGTTCTTC
TRBD1	TRBV5-1	TRBJ1-1	-	CATGTGNMNTEAFF	TGCGCCACCGGGACAGGAAATATGAACACTGAAGCTTTCTTT
TRBD2	TRBV6-5	TRBJ2-7	-	CASSSTGLAGYEQYF	TGTGCCAGCAGTTCCACCGGACTAGCGGGCTACGAGCAGTACTTC
-	TRBV5-8	TRBJ2-6	-	CASRAQLRANVLTF	TGTGCCAGCAGGGCACAATTGAGGGCCAACGTCCTGACTTTC
TRBD2	TRBV5-4	TRBJ2-1	-	CASSFRLADYNEQFF	TGTGCCAGCAGCTTCAGGCTAGCGGACTACAATGAGCAGTTCTTC
-	TRBV15	TRBJ2-1	once	CATSRTGGNGHDEQFF	TGTGCCACCAGCAGAACTGGAGGGAATGGGCACGATGAGCAGTTCTTC
TRBD1	TRBV19	TRBJ1-2	-	CASRRRTGWYGYTF	TGTGCCAGTAGACGCAGGACAGGGTGGTATGGCTACACCTTC
-	TRBV2	TRBJ1-5	-	CASSEVHQPQHF	TGTGCCAGCAGTGAGGTACATCAGCCCCAGCATTTT
-	TRBV28	TRBJ1-1	-	CASRNPWTEAFF	TGTGCCAGCAGAAATCCGTGGACCGAAGCTTTCTTT
TRBD2	TRBV5-4	TRBJ2-1	-	CASSPRGAGANEQFF	TGTGCCAGCAGCCCGAGAGGAGCGGGAGCAAATGAGCAGTTCTTC
TRBD2	TRBV19	TRBJ2-1	-	CASSRGTSGRNEQFF	TGTGCCAGTAGCCGAGGGACTAGCGGGAGAAATGAGCAGTTCTTC
-	TRBV10-3	TRBJ1-2	-	CAIRGVLIGYTF	TGTGCCATCAGGGGGGTGTTGATTGGCTACACCTTC
TRBD2	TRBV5-1	TRBJ2-7	once	CASSLVRLAGDGYEQYF	TGCGCCAGCAGCTTGGTCCGCTTAGCGGGAGACGGCTACGAGCAGTACTTC
TRBD1	TRBV28	TRBJ2-7	-	CASRPGQTYEQYF	TGTGCCAGCAGGCCGGGACAGACCTACGAGCAGTACTTC
-	TRBV7-8	TRBJ1-1	-	CASSLIVGNPEAFF	TGTGCCAGCAGCTTAATCGTTGGAAACCCTGAAGCTTTCTTT
TRBD1	TRBV11-2	TRBJ1-2	-	CASSLGRTGGYGYTF	TGTGCCAGCAGCTTAGGAAGGACAGGGGGGTATGGCTACACCTTC
-	TRBV18	TRBJ1-4	-	CASSPSEGGVRGELFF	TGTGCCAGCTCACCATCCGAGGGGGGGGTTCGTGGAGAACTGTTTTTT
-	TRBV29-1	TRBJ1-1	-	CSVSEVLVNTEAFF	TGCAGCGTCTCGGAGGTGCTTGTGAACACTGAAGCTTTCTTT
-	TRBV7-8	TRBJ2-5	-	CASSSVDRNQETQYF	TGTGCCAGCAGCTCCGTGGACAGAAACCAAGAGACCCAGTACTTC
-	TRBV30	TRBJ1-4	-	CAWSVLAEKLFF	TGTGCCTGGAGTGTACTAGCAGAAAAACTGTTTTTT
-	TRBV6-6	TRBJ2-7	few	CASTQGIEQYF	TGTGCCAGCACCCAGGGGATCGAGCAGTACTTC
TRBD1	TRBV7-6	TRBJ1-1	-	CASSPWAGGNTEAFF	TGTGCCAGCAGCCCCTGGGCAGGGGGCAACACTGAAGCTTTCTTT
TRBD2	TRBV5-6	TRBJ2-1	-	CASSLRLAGVYNEQFF	TGTGCCAGCAGCCTACGCCTAGCGGGAGTTTACAATGAGCAGTTCTTC
TRBD2	TRBV7-8	TRBJ2-7	-	CASSGTSGRPSEQYF	TGTGCCAGCAGCGGTACTAGCGGGAGACCTTCCGAGCAGTACTTC
TRBD2	TRBV15	TRBJ2-7	-	CATSRDRGAGGFNEQYF	TGTGCCACCAGCAGAGATAGGGGAGCGGGAGGATTCAACGAGCAGTACTTC
TRBD1	TRBV6-1	TRBJ1-4	few	CASSGSRSYSNRGEKLFF	TGTGCCAGCAGTGGCTCCAGATCTTACTCCAACAGGGGTGAAAAACTGTTTTTT
-	TRBV4-1	TRBJ1-6	-	CASSQVPGNNSPLHF	TGCGCCAGCAGCCAAGTCCCCGGGAACAATTCACCCCTCCACTTT
-	TRBV6-1	TRBJ1-1	-	CASEGNTEAFF	TGTGCCAGCGAGGGAAACACTGAAGCTTTCTTT
-	TRBV5-1	TRBJ1-4	-	CASSLLGQSTNEKLFF	TGCGCCAGCAGCCTACTTGGACAGTCAACTAATGAAAAACTGTTTTTT
-	TRBV7-2	TRBJ1-1	-	CASRRNTEAFF	TGTGCCAGCAGGAGGAACACTGAAGCTTTCTTT
-	TRBV5-1	TRBJ2-5	-	CASSPDRQETQYF	TGCGCCAGCAGCCCGGACAGACAAGAGACCCAGTACTTC
TRBD1	TRBV5-1	TRBJ2-1	-	CASSLYGGNRGPDEQFF	TGCGCCAGCAGCTTGTATGGTGGGAACAGGGGTCCGGATGAGCAGTTCTTC
TRBD1	TRBV19	TRBJ2-1	-	CASSMDRRNEQFF	TGTGCCAGTAGTATGGACAGGCGGAATGAGCAGTTCTTC
-	TRBV11-2	TRBJ1-2	few	CASSDRRKGPANYGYTF	TGTGCCAGCAGCGACCGTCGGAAGGGACCAGCTAACTATGGCTACACCTTC
-	TRBV2	TRBJ1-2	-	CASSQTAPYVYGYTF	TGTGCCAGCAGTCAGACGGCGCCCTACGTCTATGGCTACACCTTC
-	TRBV4-1	TRBJ2-2	-	CASSGAFPNTGELFF	TGCGCCAGCAGCGGAGCCTTCCCGAACACCGGGGAGCTGTTTTTT
-	TRBV2	TRBJ2-3	few	CASSEGSSTDTQYF	TGTGCCAGCAGTGAAGGGAGTAGCACAGATACGCAGTATTTT
-	TRBV28	TRBJ2-2	-	CASSLNTGLRNTGELFF	TGTGCCAGCAGTTTAAACACGGGCCTGAGGAACACCGGGGAGCTGTTTTTT
-	TRBV28	TRBJ2-7	-	CASSLRGGPSYEQYF	TGTGCCAGCAGTTTAAGGGGGGGGCCTTCCTACGAGCAGTACTTC
TRBD1	TRBV30	TRBJ2-1	-	CAGKGGGEQFF	TGTGCCGGAAAAGGGGGCGGTGAGCAGTTCTTC
TRBD1	TRBV15	TRBJ1-2	-	CATSRITGDRVYGYTF	TGTGCCACCAGCAGGATCACAGGGGACAGGGTATATGGCTACACCTTC
-	TRBV28	TRBJ1-1	-	CASSRSGSNTEAFF	TGTGCCAGCAGTCGGTCCGGCTCGAACACTGAAGCTTTCTTT
TRBD1	TRBV6-6	TRBJ1-5	-	CASSTRTGKNQPQHF	TGTGCCAGCAGTACCCGGACAGGCAAGAATCAGCCCCAGCATTTT
-	TRBV5-1	TRBJ1-6	-	CASSLARGMNNSPLHF	TGCGCCAGCAGCTTGGCAAGGGGGATGAATAATTCACCCCTCCACTTT
-	TRBV2	TRBJ1-5	few	CASRQDSQPQHF	TGTGCCAGCCGTCAGGACAGTCAGCCCCAGCATTTT